This TCR beta chain was identified in a study of blood T cell repertoires in COVID-19. Method: immunoSEQ multiplex PCR; TCRdb's copy keeps in-frame clones and lacks some. Counted here are over 70,000 clones, approximately 86% occurring once; the ten biggest clones make up roughly a sixth. The sequenced sample consisted of peripheral blood. The origin of this receptor is a human donor in a cohort sampled during active COVID-19.

CDR3 loop: CASSLALLEMNTEAFF. DNA for the CDR3: TGTGCCAGCAGCTTGGCGTTGCTGGAGATGAACACTGAAGCTTTCTTT. The chain has TRBV5-5 and TRBJ1-1; D gene unclear. There are 16 residues in the CDR3. V was cut by 0 bases and J by 0 bases, with 12 bases left in between. The germline V gene has CDR1 SGHKS and CDR2 YYEKEE (reference sequence).